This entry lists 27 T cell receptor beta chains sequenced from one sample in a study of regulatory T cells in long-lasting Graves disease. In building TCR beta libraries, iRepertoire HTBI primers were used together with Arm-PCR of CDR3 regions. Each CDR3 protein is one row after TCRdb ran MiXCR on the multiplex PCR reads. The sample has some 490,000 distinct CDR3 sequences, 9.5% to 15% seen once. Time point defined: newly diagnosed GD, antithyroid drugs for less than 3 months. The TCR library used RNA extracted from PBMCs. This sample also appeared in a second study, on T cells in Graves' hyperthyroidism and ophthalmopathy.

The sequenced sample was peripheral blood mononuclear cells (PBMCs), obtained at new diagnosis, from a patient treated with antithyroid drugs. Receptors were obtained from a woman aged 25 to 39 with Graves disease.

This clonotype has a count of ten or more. CDR3 bases: TGTGCCAGCAGTTCTACCTGGGGCCAAGAGACCCAGTACTTC. Its translation: CASSSTWGQETQYF. The rearrangement links TRBV18 to TRBJ2-5; D is undetermined. The CDR3 length is 14 residues. V dropped 8 bases and J dropped 1 base, with 14 bases sitting between them. Germline V gene sequence: CDR1 KGHSH, CDR2 LQKENI.

CDR3 bases: TGTGCCAGCAGCTTTGCAGGGGCACAGTCGGATACGCAGTATTTT. This gives the protein CASSFAGAQSDTQYF. The chain uses TRBV5-6 and TRBJ2-3, with D possibly TRBD1 on 6 matching bases. Trimming shortened V by 2 bases and J by 6 bases, and 16 bases separated the two germline ends. CDR3 length: 15 residues. The V gene's germline CDR1 is SGHDT and CDR2 YYEEEE.

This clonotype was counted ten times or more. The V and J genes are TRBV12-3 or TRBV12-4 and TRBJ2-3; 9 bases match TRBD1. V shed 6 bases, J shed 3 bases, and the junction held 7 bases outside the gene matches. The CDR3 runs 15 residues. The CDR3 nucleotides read TGTGCCAGCAGCCGAGGACAGGGGACGACAGATACGCAGTATTTT. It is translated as CASSRGQGTTDTQYF.

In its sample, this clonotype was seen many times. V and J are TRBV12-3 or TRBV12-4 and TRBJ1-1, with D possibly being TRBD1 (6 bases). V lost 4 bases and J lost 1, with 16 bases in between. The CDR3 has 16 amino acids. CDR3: CASSSGTTKRNTEAFF. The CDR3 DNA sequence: TGTGCCAGCAGTTCCGGGACAACTAAGAGGAACACTGAAGCTTTCTTT.

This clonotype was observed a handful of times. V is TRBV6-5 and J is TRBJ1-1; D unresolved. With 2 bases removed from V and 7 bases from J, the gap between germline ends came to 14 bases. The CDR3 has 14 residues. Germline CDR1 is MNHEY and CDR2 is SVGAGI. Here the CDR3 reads CASSYQSFGSEAFF. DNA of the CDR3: TGTGCCAGCAGTTACCAGAGTTTCGGTAGTGAAGCTTTCTTT.

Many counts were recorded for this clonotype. The chain's CDR3 is CASSIQGDLAYEQYF. Written as DNA, the CDR3 is TGTGCCAGCAGCATTCAGGGGGATTTGGCCTACGAGCAGTACTTC. The chain uses TRBV11-3 and TRBJ2-7; 7 bases fit TRBD1. Germline V lookup: CDR1 SGHNT, CDR2 YENEEA. After removal of 5 bases from V and 2 bases from J, the junction contained 9 bases not matched to a gene. The CDR3 is 15 amino acids.

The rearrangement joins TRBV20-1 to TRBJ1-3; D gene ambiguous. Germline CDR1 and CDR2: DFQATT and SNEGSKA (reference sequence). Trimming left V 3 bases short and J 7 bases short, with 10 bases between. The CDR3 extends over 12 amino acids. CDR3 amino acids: CSASDGRNTIYF. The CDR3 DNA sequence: TGCAGTGCTAGTGACGGGAGGAACACCATATATTTT.

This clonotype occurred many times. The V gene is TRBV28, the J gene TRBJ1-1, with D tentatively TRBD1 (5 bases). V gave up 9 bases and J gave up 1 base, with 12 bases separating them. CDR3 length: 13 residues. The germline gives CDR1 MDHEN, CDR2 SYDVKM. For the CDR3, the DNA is TGTGCCAGTACTCGGGGCAGGAACACTGAAGCTTTCTTT. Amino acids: CASTRGRNTEAFF.

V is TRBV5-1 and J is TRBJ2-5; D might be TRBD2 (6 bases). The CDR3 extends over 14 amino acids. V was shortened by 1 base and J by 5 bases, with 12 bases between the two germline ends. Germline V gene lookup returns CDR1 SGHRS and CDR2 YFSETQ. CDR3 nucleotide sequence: TGCGCCAGCAGCTTGATGGGGGAGGAGGAGACCCAGTACTTC. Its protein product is CASSLMGEEETQYF.

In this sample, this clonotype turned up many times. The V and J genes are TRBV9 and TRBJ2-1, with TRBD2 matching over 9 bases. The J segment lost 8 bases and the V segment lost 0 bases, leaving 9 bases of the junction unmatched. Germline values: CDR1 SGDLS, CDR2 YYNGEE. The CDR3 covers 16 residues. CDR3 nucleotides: TGTGCCAGCAGCGTAGGTCCTGGCGGGAGGGCCCATGAGCAGTTCTTC. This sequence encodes CASSVGPGGRAHEQFF. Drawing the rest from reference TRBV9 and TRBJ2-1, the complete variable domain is DSGVTQTPKHLITATGQRVTLRCSPRSGDLSVYWYQQSLDQGLQFLIQYYNGEERAKGNILERFSAQQFPDLHSELNLSSLELGDSALYFCASSVGPGGRAHEQFFGPGTRLTVL.

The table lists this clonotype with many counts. DNA of the CDR3: TGTGCCAGCAGACGGGCGGTCACAGATACGCAGTATTTT. As protein: CASRRAVTDTQYF. V usage is TRBV7-2 and J usage is TRBJ2-3; D gene uncertain. Looked up from germline, CDR1 is SGHTA and CDR2 is FQGNSA. CDR3 length: 13 amino acids. V shed 6 bases and J shed 2 bases, with 9 bases lying between them.

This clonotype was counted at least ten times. The CDR3 loop is CASSPTDRDYGYTF. The CDR3 bases are TGTGCCAGCTCACCAACGGACAGGGATTATGGCTACACCTTC. This chain uses TRBV18 with TRBJ1-2; TRBD1 agrees at 8 bases. This CDR3 spans 14 amino acids. Looked up from germline, CDR1 is KGHSH and CDR2 is LQKENI. After removal of 2 bases from V and 5 bases from J, the junction contained 4 bases not matched to a gene.

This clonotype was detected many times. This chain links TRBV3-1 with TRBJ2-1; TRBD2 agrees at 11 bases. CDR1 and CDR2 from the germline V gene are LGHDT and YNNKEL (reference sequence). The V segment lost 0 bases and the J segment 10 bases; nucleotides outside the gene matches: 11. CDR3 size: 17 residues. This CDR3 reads CASSQDLIAGGPEEQFF. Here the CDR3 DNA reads TGTGCCAGCAGCCAAGATCTCATAGCGGGAGGGCCGGAAGAGCAGTTCTTC.

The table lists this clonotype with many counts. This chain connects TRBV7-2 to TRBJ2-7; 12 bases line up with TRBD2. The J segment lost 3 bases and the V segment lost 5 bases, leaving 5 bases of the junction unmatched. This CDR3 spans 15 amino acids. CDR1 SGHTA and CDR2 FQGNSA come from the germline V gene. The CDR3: CASSTRTSGIYEQYF. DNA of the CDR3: TGTGCCAGCAGCACGCGGACTAGCGGGATCTACGAGCAGTACTTC.

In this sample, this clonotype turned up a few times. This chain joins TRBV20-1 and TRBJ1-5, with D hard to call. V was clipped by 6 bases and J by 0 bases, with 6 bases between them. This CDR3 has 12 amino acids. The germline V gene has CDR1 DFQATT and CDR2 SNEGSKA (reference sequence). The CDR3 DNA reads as TGCAGTGCCAGCAGTAGCAATCAGCCCCAGCATTTT. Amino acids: CSASSSNQPQHF.

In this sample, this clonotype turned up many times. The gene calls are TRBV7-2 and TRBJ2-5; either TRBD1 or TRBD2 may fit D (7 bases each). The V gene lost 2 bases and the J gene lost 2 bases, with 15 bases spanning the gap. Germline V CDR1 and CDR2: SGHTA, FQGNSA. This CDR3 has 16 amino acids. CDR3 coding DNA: TGTGCCAGCAGCTTAAACAGGGGAGGGAGTCAAGAGACCCAGTACTTC. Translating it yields CASSLNRGGSQETQYF.

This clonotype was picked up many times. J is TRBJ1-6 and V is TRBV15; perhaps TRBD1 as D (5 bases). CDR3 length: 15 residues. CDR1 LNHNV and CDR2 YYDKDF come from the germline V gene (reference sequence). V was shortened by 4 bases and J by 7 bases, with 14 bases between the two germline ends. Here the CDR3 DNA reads TGTGCCACCAGCAAAGATCTCAGGGTGAATTCACCCCTCCACTTT. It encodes CATSKDLRVNSPLHF.

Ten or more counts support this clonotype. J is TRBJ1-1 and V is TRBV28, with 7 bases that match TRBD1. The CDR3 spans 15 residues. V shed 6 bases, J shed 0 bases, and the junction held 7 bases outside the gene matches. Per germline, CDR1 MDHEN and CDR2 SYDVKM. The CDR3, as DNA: TGTGCCAGCAGACACCACAGGGGCCTGAACACTGAAGCTTTCTTT. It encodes CASRHHRGLNTEAFF.

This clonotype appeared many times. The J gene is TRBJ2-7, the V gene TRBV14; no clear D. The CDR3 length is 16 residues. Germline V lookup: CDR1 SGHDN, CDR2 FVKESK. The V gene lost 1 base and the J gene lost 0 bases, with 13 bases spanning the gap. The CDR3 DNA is TGTGCCAGCAGCCAAGCTGTTATGGGCCCCTCCTACGAGCAGTACTTC. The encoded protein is CASSQAVMGPSYEQYF.

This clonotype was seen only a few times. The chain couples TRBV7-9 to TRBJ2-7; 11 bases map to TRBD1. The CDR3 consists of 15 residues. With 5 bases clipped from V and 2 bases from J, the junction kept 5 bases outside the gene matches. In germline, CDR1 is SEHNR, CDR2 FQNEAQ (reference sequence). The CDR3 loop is CASSEGQGGTYEQYF. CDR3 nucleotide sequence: TGTGCCAGCAGCGAGGGACAGGGGGGTACCTACGAGCAGTACTTC.

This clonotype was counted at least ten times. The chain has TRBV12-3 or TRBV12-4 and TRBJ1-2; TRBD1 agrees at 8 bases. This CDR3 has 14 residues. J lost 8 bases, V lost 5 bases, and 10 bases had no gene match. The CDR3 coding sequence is TGTGCCAGCAGTCGGACAGGGCCCGCAGGAGGCTACACCTTC. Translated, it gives CASSRTGPAGGYTF.

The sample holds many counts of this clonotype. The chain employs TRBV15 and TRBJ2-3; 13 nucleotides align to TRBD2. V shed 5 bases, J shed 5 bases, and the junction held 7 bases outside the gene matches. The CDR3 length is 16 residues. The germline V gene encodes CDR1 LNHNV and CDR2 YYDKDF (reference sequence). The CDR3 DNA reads TGTGCCACCAGCCGCGGACTAGCGGGAGTCGTAGATACGCAGTATTTT. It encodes CATSRGLAGVVDTQYF. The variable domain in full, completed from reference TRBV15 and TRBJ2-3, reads DAMVIQNPRYQVTQFGKPVTLSCSQTLNHNVMYWYQQKSSQAPKLLFHYYDKDFNNEADTPDNFQSRRPNTSFCFLDIRSPGLGDTAMYLCATSRGLAGVVDTQYFGPGTRLTVL.

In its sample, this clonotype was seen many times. CDR3 protein: CASSEPLRAGAYEQYF. CDR3 coding DNA: TGTGCCAGCAGTGAACCTTTGAGGGCAGGGGCCTACGAGCAGTACTTC. The V call is TRBV2, the J call TRBJ2-7; D may be TRBD1 (6 bases). V lost 2 bases and J lost 2, with 16 bases in between. The CDR3 loop spans 16 amino acids. Germline V CDR1 and CDR2: SNHLY, FYNNEI. Full variable domain (rest looked up from reference TRBV2 and TRBJ2-7): EPEVTQTPSHQVTQMGQEVILRCVPISNHLYFYWYRQILGQKVEFLVSFYNNEISEKSEIFDDQFSVERPDGSNFTLKIRSTKLEDSAMYFCASSEPLRAGAYEQYFGPGTRLTVT.

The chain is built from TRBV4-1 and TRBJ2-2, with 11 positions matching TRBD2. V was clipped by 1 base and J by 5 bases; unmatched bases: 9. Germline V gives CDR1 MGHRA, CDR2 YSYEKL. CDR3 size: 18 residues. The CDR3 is CASSQGASGRRSTGELFF. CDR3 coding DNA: TGCGCCAGCAGCCAAGGGGCTAGCGGGAGGAGGTCGACCGGGGAGCTGTTTTTT.

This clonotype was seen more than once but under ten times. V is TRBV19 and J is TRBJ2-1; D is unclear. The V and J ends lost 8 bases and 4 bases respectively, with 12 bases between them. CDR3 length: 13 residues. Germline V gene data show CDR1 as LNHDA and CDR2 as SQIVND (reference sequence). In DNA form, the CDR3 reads TGTGCCAGTGCTCGATCGCGTTACAATGAGCAGTTCTTC. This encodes CASARSRYNEQFF.

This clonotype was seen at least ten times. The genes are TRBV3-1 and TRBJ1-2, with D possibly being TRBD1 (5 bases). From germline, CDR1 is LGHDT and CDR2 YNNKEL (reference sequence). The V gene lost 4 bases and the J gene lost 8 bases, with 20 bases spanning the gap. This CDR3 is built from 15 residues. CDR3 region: CASSLRDSSGGGYTF. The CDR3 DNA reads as TGTGCCAGCAGCCTAAGGGACTCCTCAGGTGGAGGCTACACCTTC.

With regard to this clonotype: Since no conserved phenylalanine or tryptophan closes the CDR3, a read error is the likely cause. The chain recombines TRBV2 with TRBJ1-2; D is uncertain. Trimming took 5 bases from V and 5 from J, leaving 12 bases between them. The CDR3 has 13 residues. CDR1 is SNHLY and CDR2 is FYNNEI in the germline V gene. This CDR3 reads CASSRPEKYGYTV. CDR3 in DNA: TGTGCCAGCAGTAGGCCGGAAAAGTATGGCTACACCGTC.